Listed below are T cell receptor beta chains from one sample, sequenced in a study of chronic HIV infection and antiretroviral therapy. TCRdb re-derived calls from the 5' RACE reads in MiXCR, one entry per CDR3 protein. The sample records roughly 48,000 distinct CDR3 sequences, about a fifth being singletons. The sample comprised peripheral blood. The receptor source for this set is an adult who had HIV and had not received antiretroviral therapy, or was an uninfected healthy control (not recorded which). The CDR3 runs from the conserved cysteine through the conserved F or W. Fields, in order: J gene, clone size, D gene, V gene, CDR3 DNA, CDR3 protein. D genes are given only for firm matches. Expanded clones get a size class; other rows say once, few or many, or leave the size out.

J gene: TRBJ2-3
clone size: .
D gene: .
V gene: TRBV6-1
CDR3 DNA: TGTGCCAGCAGTGAACGAGGATTCACAGATACGCAGTATTTT
CDR3 protein: CASSERGFTDTQYF

J gene: TRBJ2-7
clone size: many
D gene: .
V gene: TRBV6-4
CDR3 DNA: TGTGCCAGCCGGCCTCGGTCAGGGTCCTCCTACGAGCAGTACTTC
CDR3 protein: CASRPRSGSSYEQYF

J gene: TRBJ2-6
clone size: few
D gene: .
V gene: TRBV28
CDR3 DNA: TGTGCCAGCAGTTTCCCTGGGGCCAACGTCCTGACTTTC
CDR3 protein: CASSFPGANVLTF

J gene: TRBJ1-1
clone size: few
D gene: .
V gene: TRBV29-1
CDR3 DNA: TGCAGCGTTGAGGGGCAGGGAAAAGCTTTCTTT
CDR3 protein: CSVEGQGKAFF

J gene: TRBJ1-3
clone size: .
D gene: .
V gene: TRBV4-1
CDR3 DNA: TGCGCCAGCAGCCCAGCGGCACTCTCTGGAAACACCATATATTTT
CDR3 protein: CASSPAALSGNTIYF

J gene: TRBJ2-6
clone size: .
D gene: .
V gene: TRBV4-1
CDR3 DNA: TGCGCCAGCAGACTAACTGGGGCCAACGTCCTGACTTTC
CDR3 protein: CASRLTGANVLTF

J gene: TRBJ2-2
clone size: few
D gene: .
V gene: TRBV9
CDR3 DNA: TGTGCCAGCAGCGTATTACAGAACACCGGGGAGCTGTTTTTT
CDR3 protein: CASSVLQNTGELFF

J gene: TRBJ1-5
clone size: once
D gene: .
V gene: TRBV7-8
CDR3 DNA: TGTGCCAGCAGCTTATTTACGGGGGATCAGCCCCAGCATTTT
CDR3 protein: CASSLFTGDQPQHF

J gene: TRBJ1-3
clone size: many
D gene: .
V gene: TRBV24-1
CDR3 DNA: TGTGCCACCAGTGACCCAAGCAGTGAAAACACCATATATTTT
CDR3 protein: CATSDPSSENTIYF

J gene: TRBJ2-3
clone size: .
D gene: .
V gene: TRBV29-1
CDR3 DNA: TGCAGCGTTGACCTAAAGGAAGATACGCAGTATTTT
CDR3 protein: CSVDLKEDTQYF

J gene: TRBJ2-2
clone size: few
D gene: TRBD2
V gene: TRBV5-4
CDR3 DNA: TGTGCCAGCAGCCCGGGACTAGAGCGGCCCGGGGAGCTGTTTTTT
CDR3 protein: CASSPGLERPGELFF

J gene: TRBJ2-5
clone size: few
D gene: TRBD2
V gene: TRBV4-1
CDR3 DNA: TGCGCCAGCAGCCAGGGAGCCACTAGCGGGGTACAAGAGACCCAGTACTTC
CDR3 protein: CASSQGATSGVQETQYF

J gene: TRBJ2-1
clone size: few
D gene: TRBD2
V gene: TRBV28
CDR3 DNA: TGTGCCAGCAGCAGGCCGGGACTAGCGGGATATGAGCAGTTCTTC
CDR3 protein: CASSRPGLAGYEQFF

J gene: TRBJ1-1
clone size: .
D gene: .
V gene: TRBV4-1
CDR3 DNA: TGCGCCAGTGGTTGGACGGTGAACACTGAAGCTTTCTTT
CDR3 protein: CASGWTVNTEAFF

J gene: TRBJ2-7
clone size: few
D gene: TRBD2
V gene: TRBV10-3
CDR3 DNA: TGTGCCATCAGTGGGCTTCCCGGGGGGAAGCAGTACTTC
CDR3 protein: CAISGLPGGKQYF

J gene: TRBJ2-7
clone size: few
D gene: .
V gene: TRBV10-1
CDR3 DNA: TGCGCCAGCATCCAGGGCATAGGCTACGAGCAGTACTTC
CDR3 protein: CASIQGIGYEQYF

J gene: TRBJ1-1
clone size: few
D gene: TRBD1
V gene: TRBV10-2
CDR3 DNA: TGCGCCAGCAGTGAGTCAACTACAGGGGGACCTGAAGCTTTCTTT
CDR3 protein: CASSESTTGGPEAFF

J gene: TRBJ1-1
clone size: .
D gene: TRBD1
V gene: TRBV29-1
CDR3 DNA: TGCAGCGTTGAGAGGGGACAGGAGTACACTGAAGCTTTCTTT
CDR3 protein: CSVERGQEYTEAFF

J gene: TRBJ1-5
clone size: few
D gene: .
V gene: TRBV28
CDR3 DNA: TGTGCCAGCAGTTTAGGAGGACGAGCAAGAAGGTCCCAGCATTTT
CDR3 protein: CASSLGGRARRSQHF

J gene: TRBJ1-3
clone size: .
D gene: .
V gene: TRBV7-9
CDR3 DNA: TGTGCCAGCACCATCCCAATCGAGGGGCAGGGAAACACCATATATTTT
CDR3 protein: CASTIPIEGQGNTIYF

J gene: TRBJ1-2
clone size: .
D gene: .
V gene: TRBV29-1
CDR3 DNA: TGCAGCGTTGGAGGGAACGATGGCTACACCTTC
CDR3 protein: CSVGGNDGYTF

J gene: TRBJ1-1
clone size: .
D gene: .
V gene: TRBV27
CDR3 DNA: TGTGCCAGCCTAATTATTGTACTCCCTGAAGCTTTCTTT
CDR3 protein: CASLIIVLPEAFF

J gene: TRBJ2-1
clone size: few
D gene: .
V gene: TRBV28
CDR3 DNA: TGTGCCACCGTCGGGGCGTTACAGAGGTGGGAGCAGTTCTTC
CDR3 protein: CATVGALQRWEQFF

J gene: TRBJ1-2
clone size: .
D gene: .
V gene: TRBV20-1
CDR3 DNA: TGCAGTGCAGTGGACAGAAGGGACTATGGCTACACCTTC
CDR3 protein: CSAVDRRDYGYTF

J gene: TRBJ1-1
clone size: .
D gene: .
V gene: TRBV2
CDR3 DNA: TGTGCCAGCAGTGATCAAAATGAAGCTTTCTTT
CDR3 protein: CASSDQNEAFF

J gene: TRBJ1-1
clone size: many
D gene: .
V gene: TRBV14
CDR3 DNA: TGTGCCAGCAGCCAAGAGTGGTCGAACACTGAAGCTTTCTTT
CDR3 protein: CASSQEWSNTEAFF

J gene: TRBJ1-4
clone size: .
D gene: .
V gene: TRBV5-6
CDR3 DNA: TGTGCCAGCAGCTTGGGTCCTGAAAAACTGTTTTTT
CDR3 protein: CASSLGPEKLFF

J gene: TRBJ2-7
clone size: many
D gene: .
V gene: TRBV10-2
CDR3 DNA: TGCGCCAGCGGGTGGGACGAGCAGTACTTC
CDR3 protein: CASGWDEQYF

J gene: TRBJ2-7
clone size: few
D gene: .
V gene: TRBV7-3
CDR3 DNA: TGTGCCAGCAGCCTAGGGCGTGCCACCTACGAGCAGTACTTC
CDR3 protein: CASSLGRATYEQYF

J gene: TRBJ2-1
clone size: .
D gene: .
V gene: TRBV28
CDR3 DNA: TGTGCCACCACCGGGCCCCCACAAGGGAATGAGCAGTTCTTC
CDR3 protein: CATTGPPQGNEQFF

J gene: TRBJ2-5
clone size: few
D gene: TRBD2
V gene: TRBV9
CDR3 DNA: TGTGCCAGCAGCGCAGGGACTAGCGGCCAAGAGACCCAGTACTTC
CDR3 protein: CASSAGTSGQETQYF

J gene: TRBJ1-1
clone size: few
D gene: .
V gene: TRBV6-1
CDR3 DNA: TGTGCCAGCAGAGTGACCGGGGGGTCGGCTTTCTTT
CDR3 protein: CASRVTGGSAFF

J gene: TRBJ2-5
clone size: many
D gene: .
V gene: TRBV4-1
CDR3 DNA: TGCGCCAGCAGCCAATTTTCGTTGAGAGAGACCCAGTACTTC
CDR3 protein: CASSQFSLRETQYF

J gene: TRBJ2-3
clone size: .
D gene: TRBD2
V gene: TRBV7-3
CDR3 DNA: TGTGCCAGCAGCCTTACCGGGGGGGGCACAGATACGCAGTATTTT
CDR3 protein: CASSLTGGGTDTQYF

J gene: TRBJ1-2
clone size: .
D gene: TRBD1
V gene: TRBV18
CDR3 DNA: TGTGCCAGCTCACCTTCGACAGGGGATGACTATGGCTACACCTTC
CDR3 protein: CASSPSTGDDYGYTF

J gene: TRBJ2-3
clone size: .
D gene: TRBD1
V gene: TRBV29-1
CDR3 DNA: TGCAGCGTAGCCCACAGGGGGCCGAAAGTGGATACGCAGTATTTT
CDR3 protein: CSVAHRGPKVDTQYF

J gene: TRBJ2-7
clone size: few
D gene: .
V gene: TRBV10-3
CDR3 DNA: TGTGCCATCAGTGACCTAAACGAGCAGTACTTC
CDR3 protein: CAISDLNEQYF

J gene: TRBJ2-7
clone size: few
D gene: .
V gene: TRBV29-1
CDR3 DNA: TGCAGCGTTGAATCGCCGGGAACAACCTACGAGCAGTACTTC
CDR3 protein: CSVESPGTTYEQYF

J gene: TRBJ1-1
clone size: .
D gene: TRBD1
V gene: TRBV2
CDR3 DNA: TGTGCCAGCCAAGGACAGGGCGACATGAACACTGAAGCTTTCTTT
CDR3 protein: CASQGQGDMNTEAFF

J gene: TRBJ2-2
clone size: .
D gene: .
V gene: TRBV24-1
CDR3 DNA: TGTGCCACCAGTCAGGTTAACACCGGGGAGCTGTTTTTT
CDR3 protein: CATSQVNTGELFF

J gene: TRBJ1-5
clone size: few
D gene: .
V gene: TRBV3-1
CDR3 DNA: TGTGCCAGCAGCCAAGTTAGTGAGAATCAGCCCCAGCATTTT
CDR3 protein: CASSQVSENQPQHF

J gene: TRBJ2-5
clone size: .
D gene: TRBD1
V gene: TRBV25-1
CDR3 DNA: TGTGCCAGCAGTCAGACAGGGAAGGAGACCCAGTACTTC
CDR3 protein: CASSQTGKETQYF

J gene: TRBJ2-7
clone size: few
D gene: .
V gene: TRBV28
CDR3 DNA: TGTGCCAGCAGTTTATGGGACGAGCAGTACTTC
CDR3 protein: CASSLWDEQYF

J gene: TRBJ1-4
clone size: many
D gene: .
V gene: TRBV7-2
CDR3 DNA: TGTGCCAGCAGCCCCCTCGACTTTTCGGGAAAACTGTTTTTT
CDR3 protein: CASSPLDFSGKLFF